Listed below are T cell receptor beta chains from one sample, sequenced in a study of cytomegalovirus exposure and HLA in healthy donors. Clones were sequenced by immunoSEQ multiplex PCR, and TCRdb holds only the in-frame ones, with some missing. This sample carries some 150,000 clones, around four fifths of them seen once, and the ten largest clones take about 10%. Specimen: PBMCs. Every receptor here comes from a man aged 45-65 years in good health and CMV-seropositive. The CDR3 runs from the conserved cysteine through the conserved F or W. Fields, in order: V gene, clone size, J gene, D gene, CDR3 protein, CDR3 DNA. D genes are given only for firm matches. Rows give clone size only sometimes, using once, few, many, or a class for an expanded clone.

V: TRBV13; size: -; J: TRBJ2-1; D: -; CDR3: CASSAGQGGEQFF; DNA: TGTGCCAGCAGCGCAGGACAGGGAGGGGAGCAGTTCTTC
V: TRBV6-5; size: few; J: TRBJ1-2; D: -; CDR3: CASSYVSYGYGYTF; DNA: TGTGCCAGCAGTTACGTGAGTTACGGCTATGGCTACACCTTC
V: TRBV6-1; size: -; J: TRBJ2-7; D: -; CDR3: CATTRSGVSGEQYF; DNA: TGTGCCACCACCCGGTCGGGGGTATCCGGCGAGCAGTACTTC
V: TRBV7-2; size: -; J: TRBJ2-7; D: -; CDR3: CASSLRRPGEGEQYF; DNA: TGTGCCAGCAGCTTAAGACGACCGGGAGAAGGGGAGCAGTACTTC
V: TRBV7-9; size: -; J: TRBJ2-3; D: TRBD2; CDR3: CASSLGRGVTTDTQYF; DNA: TGTGCCAGCAGTCTAGGGCGGGGGGTGACCACAGATACGCAGTATTTT
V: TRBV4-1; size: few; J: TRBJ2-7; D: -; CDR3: CASSQYQGGEQYF; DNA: TGCGCCAGCAGCCAATATCAGGGGGGCGAGCAGTACTTC
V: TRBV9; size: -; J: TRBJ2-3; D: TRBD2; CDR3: CASSERLAGVTDTQYF; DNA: TGTGCCAGCAGCGAAAGACTAGCGGGAGTAACAGATACGCAGTATTTT
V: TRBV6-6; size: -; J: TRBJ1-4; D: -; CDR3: CASSYGQGLTGF; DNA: TGTGCCAGCAGTTACGGGCAGGGTTTAACGGGTTTT
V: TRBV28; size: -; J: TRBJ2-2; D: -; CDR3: CASSLYYVGNTGELFF; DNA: TGTGCCAGCAGTTTATATTATGTCGGTAACACCGGGGAGCTGTTTTTT
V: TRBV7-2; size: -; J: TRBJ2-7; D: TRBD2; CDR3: CASSVIAGGRDEQYF; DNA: TGTGCCAGCAGCGTGATAGCGGGAGGTCGGGACGAGCAGTACTTC
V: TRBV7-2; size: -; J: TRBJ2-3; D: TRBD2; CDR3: CASSEGTSGNTDTQYF; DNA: TGTGCCAGCAGCGAGGGGACTAGCGGGAACACAGATACGCAGTATTTT
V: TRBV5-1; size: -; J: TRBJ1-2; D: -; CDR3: CASSLRDRNYGYTF; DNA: TGCGCCAGCAGCTTGAGAGACAGAAACTATGGCTACACCTTC
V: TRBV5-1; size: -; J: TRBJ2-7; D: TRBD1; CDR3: CASSLGQGVVASYEQYF; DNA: TGCGCCAGCAGCTTGGGACAGGGGGTTGTAGCCTCCTACGAGCAGTACTTC
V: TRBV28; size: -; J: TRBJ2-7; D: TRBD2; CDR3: CASTGTTPLEQYF; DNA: TGTGCCAGCACTGGGACTACTCCGCTCGAGCAGTACTTC
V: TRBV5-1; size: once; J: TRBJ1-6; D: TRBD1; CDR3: CASSRTGGNSPLHF; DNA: TGCGCCAGCAGCCGGACAGGGGGTAATTCACCCCTCCACTTT
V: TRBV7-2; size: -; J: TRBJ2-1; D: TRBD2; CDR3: CASSPWAGGNNEQFF; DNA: TGTGCCAGCAGCCCGTGGGCGGGAGGAAACAATGAGCAGTTCTTC
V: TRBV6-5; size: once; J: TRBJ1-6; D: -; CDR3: CASSYSWRGDSPLHF; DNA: TGTGCCAGCAGTTACTCGTGGCGGGGGGACTCACCCCTCCACTTT
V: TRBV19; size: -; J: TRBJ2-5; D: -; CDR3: CASSIGQDYQETQYF; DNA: TGTGCCAGTAGTATAGGTCAGGATTACCAAGAGACCCAGTACTTC
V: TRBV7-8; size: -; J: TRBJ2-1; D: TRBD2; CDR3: CASSRPGLAESGNEQFF; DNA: TGTGCCAGCAGCCGGCCGGGACTAGCGGAGTCTGGGAATGAGCAGTTCTTC